Shown below are 22 T cell receptor beta chains from a single sample sequenced in a study of T cell repertoires in cytomegalovirus infection. These receptors' antigens are unknown. From the reads, TCRdb called clonotypes with MiXCR, one entry per CDR3 protein. The data hold around 500,000 distinct CDR3 sequences, with 40% to 50% observed a single time. The material sequenced was cultured PBMCs, taken from culture after CMV antigen stimulation. The receptors were gathered from a human donor in good health (CMV status not recorded). Some clones in this sample may be carry-over from other donors' samples.

V gene TRBV6-2 or TRBV6-3 combines with J gene TRBJ2-7; 16 bases match TRBD2. This CDR3 region has 16 residues. Germline assignment: CDR1 MNHEY and CDR2 SVGEGT. V dropped 6 bases and J dropped 2; count of bases not matched to a gene: 4. The chain's CDR3 is CASRTGLAGGPYEQYF. The CDR3 region has the DNA TGTGCCAGCAGAACGGGACTAGCGGGAGGGCCCTACGAGCAGTACTTC.

This clonotype was recorded a few times. The chain combines TRBV7-2 with TRBJ1-1; no clear D gene. CDR3 length: 13 amino acids. Trimming pared 3 bases from V and 2 bases from J, leaving 7 bases between. CDR1 and CDR2 (germline): SGHTA, FQGNSA. The CDR3 DNA follows: TGTGCCAGCAGCTTCACAGCTAACACTGAAGCTTTCTTT. Protein: CASSFTANTEAFF.

This clonotype was seen more than once but under ten times. The V and J genes are TRBV6-5 and TRBJ2-3; D might be TRBD2 (5 bases). The CDR3 is 11 amino acids. Germline assignment: CDR1 MNHEY and CDR2 SVGAGI. V lost 8 bases, J lost 6 bases, and 9 bases lay in between. CDR3 bases: TGTGCCAGCCTAACGGGGGATACGCAGTATTTT. The encoded protein is CASLTGDTQYF.

This clonotype was seen ten or more times. The DNA for the CDR3 is TGTGCCAGCAGCTTAGACGGGCCACAGTACTTC. Protein sequence: CASSLDGPQYF. The rearrangement joins TRBV7-2 to TRBJ2-4; no definite D call. V dropped 1 base and J dropped 13 bases, with 8 bases sitting between them. From germline, CDR1 is SGHTA and CDR2 FQGNSA. The CDR3 extends over 11 amino acids.

This clonotype was seen more than once but under ten times. V is TRBV7-8 and J is TRBJ1-4; tentatively, D is TRBD1 (5 bases). V was shortened by 5 bases and J by 4 bases, with 17 bases between the two germline ends. The CDR3 spans 16 residues. The germline CDR1 and CDR2 sequences are SGHVS and FQNEAQ. The CDR3 reads CASSPPGPGGNEKLFF. The CDR3 nucleotides read TGTGCCAGCAGCCCCCCGGGGCCCGGGGGTAATGAAAAACTGTTTTTT.

The sample holds many counts of this clonotype. The rearrangement links TRBV7-2 to TRBJ2-1; 9 nucleotides line up with TRBD2. The CDR3 extends over 16 amino acids. Germline V lookup: CDR1 SGHTA, CDR2 FQGNSA. V lost 5 bases and J lost 0; bases outside the gene matches: 5. As DNA, the CDR3 is TGTGCCAGCAGCAGTGGACTAGCGCCCTCCTACAATGAGCAGTTCTTC. Its protein is CASSSGLAPSYNEQFF.

This chain connects TRBV20-1 to TRBJ2-5; 9 bases line up with TRBD2. The germline V gene encodes CDR1 DFQATT and CDR2 SNEGSKA (reference sequence). V lost 3 bases, J lost 3 bases, and 5 bases stayed unmatched. The CDR3 extends over 14 amino acids. DNA for the CDR3: TGCAGTGCTAGCGATAGCGGGGGAAAAGAGACCCAGTACTTC. It encodes CSASDSGGKETQYF.

The table lists this clonotype with many counts. CDR3 loop: CASSLQGSTDTQYF. CDR3 in DNA: TGTGCCAGCAGTTTGCAGGGGAGCACAGATACGCAGTATTTT. This sequence joins TRBV7-2 and TRBJ2-3; D may be TRBD1 (6 bases). CDR3 length: 14 residues. With 6 bases removed from V and 0 bases from J, the gap between germline ends came to 10 bases. In germline, CDR1 is SGHTA, CDR2 FQGNSA. Variable domain in full (rest from reference TRBV7-2 and TRBJ2-3): GAGVSQSPSNKVTEKGKDVELRCDPISGHTALYWYRQSLGQGLEFLIYFQGNSAPDKSGLPSDRFSAERTGGSVSTLTIQRTQQEDSAVYLCASSLQGSTDTQYFGPGTRLTVL.

This clonotype was picked up a small number of times. The rearrangement uses TRBV7-6 and TRBJ2-1, with 8 positions matching TRBD2. With 5 bases clipped from V and 2 bases from J, the junction kept 8 bases outside the gene matches. The CDR3 is 16 residues long. Germline-derived CDR1 and CDR2 are SGHVS and FNYEAQ. The DNA of the CDR3 is TGTGCCAGCAGCCCCCGTTATAGCGGGACCTACAATGAGCAGTTCTTC. The encoded protein is CASSPRYSGTYNEQFF.

This clonotype was seen a few times. This rearrangement joins TRBV20-1 to TRBJ2-3, with 13 bases identical to TRBD2. V lost 5 bases to trimming and J lost 3 bases; unmatched junction nucleotides: 14. Germline CDR1 reads DFQATT; CDR2 reads SNEGSKA (reference sequence). This CDR3 spans 18 amino acids. The CDR3, as DNA: TGCAGTGCTCCGGGGACTAGCGGGACCTTCGTCGCTACAGATACGCAGTATTTT. It codes for CSAPGTSGTFVATDTQYF.

This clonotype appeared once. The chain links TRBV6-5 to TRBJ1-2; 9 bases are shared with TRBD1. V shed 7 bases, J shed 2 bases, and the junction held 5 bases outside the gene matches. Germline loops: CDR1 MNHEY, CDR2 SVGAGI. The length of the CDR3 is 14 residues. The CDR3 here is CASTTGTGNYGYTF. The CDR3 bases are TGTGCCAGCACCACGGGGACAGGGAACTATGGCTACACCTTC.

This clonotype was counted at least ten times. J is TRBJ2-1 and V is TRBV7-9; 13 nucleotides align to TRBD2. This CDR3 contains 16 residues. The V and J ends lost 4 bases and 9 bases, in that order; junction bases with no gene match: 9. The germline CDR1 and CDR2 sequences are SEHNR and FQNEAQ (reference sequence). The CDR3 spells CASSSAVGLAGFEQFF. CDR3 DNA: TGTGCCAGCAGCTCCGCGGTGGGACTAGCGGGATTTGAGCAGTTCTTC. The whole variable domain, remainder taken from reference TRBV7-9 and TRBJ2-1, is DTGVSQNPRHKITKRGQNVTFRCDPISEHNRLYWYRQTLGQGPEFLTYFQNEAQLEKSRLLSDRFSAERPKGSFSTLEIQRTEQGDSAMYLCASSSAVGLAGFEQFFGPGTRLTVL.

The chain links TRBV15 to TRBJ2-7; TRBD2 might be the D (5 bases). Between the trimmed V and J ends, which lost 4 bases and 1 base, there was a span of 17 bases. This CDR3 comprises 16 residues. Germline V gene data show CDR1 as LNHNV and CDR2 as YYDKDF (reference sequence). CDR3 loop: CATSKGGLTDSYEQYF. DNA of the CDR3: TGTGCCACCAGCAAAGGAGGACTGACGGATTCCTACGAGCAGTACTTC.

The chain is built from TRBV28 and TRBJ1-1; TRBD1 agrees at 8 bases. From germline, CDR1 is MDHEN and CDR2 SYDVKM. The CDR3 extends over 22 amino acids. V lost 2 bases, J lost 0 bases, and 23 bases stayed unmatched. CDR3 bases: TGTGCCAGCAGTTTAACATGGCCGTCACGAATTGACAGGGGAACCTTGAACACTGAAGCTTTCTTT. It specifies CASSLTWPSRIDRGTLNTEAFF.

V usage is TRBV6-1 and J usage is TRBJ1-3; 7 nucleotides agree with TRBD1. V shed 4 bases and J 4 bases; nucleotides not matched to a gene: 7. Germline assignment: CDR1 MNHNS and CDR2 SASEGT. This CDR3 has 15 amino acids. The chain's CDR3 is CASSGGTARGNTIYF. The CDR3 bases are TGTGCCAGCAGTGGAGGGACAGCTAGAGGAAACACCATATATTTT.

This clonotype was recorded a few times. The chain uses TRBV12-5 and TRBJ1-2, with D perhaps matching TRBD1 (6 bases). CDR1 and CDR2 (germline): LGHNT, FRNRAP. V was clipped by 0 bases and J by 4 bases, with 15 bases between them. This CDR3 is built from 16 residues. The CDR3 spells CASGLVAGALRYGYTF. The CDR3 bases are TGTGCTAGTGGTTTGGTAGCAGGGGCCCTCCGCTATGGCTACACCTTC.

The chain has TRBV11-1 and TRBJ2-1; 15 bases map to TRBD2. The germline CDR1 and CDR2 sequences are SGHAT and FQDESV (reference sequence). J gave up 12 bases and V 3 bases, and 6 bases lay outside the gene matches. This CDR3 spans 15 amino acids. The CDR3 coding sequence is TGTGCCAGCAGCTTCAGGACTAGCGGGGGGGCCGGGCAGTTCTTC. The encoded protein is CASSFRTSGGAGQFF.

The chain employs TRBV7-2 and TRBJ1-1; no reliable D call. Deletions cut 3 bases from V and 2 bases from J, with 13 bases between. Looked up from germline, CDR1 is SGHTA and CDR2 is FQGNSA. CDR3 size: 15 residues. This CDR3 is CASSFGRISNTEAFF. The CDR3 DNA reads as TGTGCCAGCAGCTTTGGACGGATCTCCAACACTGAAGCTTTCTTT.

This clonotype came up a few times. The chain uses TRBV7-2 and TRBJ2-2; D is unresolved. Germline V gene data show CDR1 as SGHTA and CDR2 as FQGNSA. This CDR3 region has 15 residues. Trimming removed 2 bases from V and 5 bases from J, with 12 bases in between. The CDR3 DNA reads TGTGCCAGCAGCTTAATGGCAGTCGAAACCGGGGAGCTGTTTTTT. Protein sequence: CASSLMAVETGELFF.

About this clonotype itself: The conserved final phenylalanine or tryptophan is absent from the CDR3, which likely points to a read error. V usage is TRBV7-4 and J usage is TRBJ2-1; TRBD2 is a possible D gene (6 bases). The germline gives CDR1 SGHVT, CDR2 SQSDAQ. The CDR3 is made up of 15 amino acids. V was trimmed by 5 bases and J by 5 bases, leaving 16 bases between them. CDR3 coding DNA: TGTGCCAGCAGCCCTCCGGGACTCCACGACAATGAGCAGTTCTGC. This gives the protein CASSPPGLHDNEQFC.

Regarding this clonotype: No conserved phenylalanine or tryptophan ends this CDR3, so it is likely a read error. The gene calls are TRBV10-3 and TRBJ2-5, with 8 bases fitting TRBD2. The CDR3 loop spans 15 amino acids. CDR1 is ENHRY, CDR2 SYGVKD, per germline. Germline trimming cut 4 bases from V and 4 bases from J; bases unmatched to any gene: 8. CDR3 nucleotide sequence: TGTGCCATCAGTGTAAGCGGGGGCTTGGGAGAGACCCAGTACTCC. It is translated as CAISVSGGLGETQYS.

V and J are TRBV7-9 and TRBJ2-1; 12 bases match TRBD2. This CDR3 region has 16 residues. Trimming removed 4 bases from V and 5 bases from J; junction bases left unmatched: 6. CDR1 SEHNR and CDR2 FQNEAQ come from the germline V gene (reference sequence). The CDR3 is CASSSTGLAGHNEQFF. The CDR3 DNA reads as TGTGCCAGCAGCTCAACGGGACTAGCGGGCCACAATGAGCAGTTCTTC.